These T cell receptor beta chains were read from a single sample in a study of blood T cell repertoires in COVID-19. Sequenced by immunoSEQ multiplex PCR; TCRdb stores in-frame clones only, minus some. The sample holds 130,000 to 150,000 clones, 85% seen once. Sequenced sample: peripheral blood. The receptor set was obtained from a woman in her forties with active or convalescent COVID-19. The CDR3 runs from the conserved cysteine through the conserved F or W. The D gene is left open where the match is weak. Clone size, where shown, is once, few, many, or a class for clones that have expanded.

TRBJ2-7	TRBV7-9	-	-	CASSLSGSRTYEQYF	TGTGCCAGCAGTTTGTCCGGGTCAAGGACCTACGAGCAGTACTTC
TRBJ1-2	TRBV2	-	-	CASSEEDRSGYTF	TGTGCCAGCAGTGAGGAGGACAGAAGTGGCTACACCTTC
TRBJ2-1	TRBV5-6	-	-	CASSLGVFSYNEQFF	TGTGCCAGCAGCTTGGGTGTGTTCAGCTACAATGAGCAGTTCTTC
TRBJ1-4	TRBV6-6	-	-	CASTYGALGEKLFF	TGTGCCAGCACGTATGGGGCCCTGGGGGAAAAACTGTTTTTT
TRBJ1-2	TRBV6-5	-	-	CASSPFGGNGYTF	TGTGCCAGCAGCCCCTTCGGGGGGAATGGCTACACCTTC
TRBJ1-2	TRBV28	-	TRBD1	CASSLGQGNYGYTF	TGTGCCAGCAGTTTAGGACAGGGGAACTATGGCTACACCTTC
TRBJ1-2	TRBV10-3	-	TRBD1	CAIMAGTGNYGYTF	TGTGCCATCATGGCCGGGACAGGGAACTATGGCTACACCTTC
TRBJ2-7	TRBV21-1	-	-	CASPRYEQYF	TGTGCCAGCCCTCGGTACGAGCAGTACTTC
TRBJ1-2	TRBV4-1	-	-	CASSQDIGRLFYTF	TGCGCCAGCAGCCAAGATATCGGCAGGCTCTTCTACACCTTC
TRBJ2-1	TRBV5-1	-	TRBD2	CASSLAAPGLAGTSLRDEQFF	TGCGCCAGCAGCTTGGCCGCTCCGGGACTAGCGGGAACGAGTCTCCGGGATGAGCAGTTCTTC
TRBJ2-1	TRBV10-1	-	TRBD2	CASSESRGTSGSPYNEQFF	TGCGCCAGCAGTGAGTCGAGAGGGACTAGCGGGAGCCCCTACAATGAGCAGTTCTTC
TRBJ1-2	TRBV6-5	-	-	CASSLPKGEGYTF	TGTGCCAGCAGCCTCCCAAAAGGGGAAGGCTACACCTTC
TRBJ2-5	TRBV27	-	-	CASSLGWTEAGETQYF	TGTGCCAGCAGTTTAGGATGGACGGAGGCCGGGGAGACCCAGTACTTC
TRBJ2-3	TRBV6-4	-	-	CASSEEAARAQYF	TGTGCCAGCAGTGAAGAGGCAGCCAGGGCGCAGTATTTT
TRBJ1-6	TRBV6-4	-	-	CASSGQANSPLHF	TGTGCCAGCAGTGGACAAGCAAATTCACCCCTCCACTTT
TRBJ2-7	TRBV18	-	TRBD2	CASSPLQGGSRNEQYF	TGTGCCAGCTCACCCCTCCAGGGAGGGTCGCGGAACGAGCAGTACTTC
TRBJ2-5	TRBV24-1	-	-	CATSDPREQETQYF	TGTGCCACCAGTGATCCCCGAGAACAAGAGACCCAGTACTTC
TRBJ1-5	TRBV19	few	-	CASRGPWRTGSSNQPQHF	TGTGCCAGTAGAGGCCCTTGGAGGACCGGCTCAAGCAATCAGCCCCAGCATTTT
TRBJ2-7	TRBV28	-	TRBD1	CASRRRTGSSYEQYF	TGTGCCAGCAGGCGAAGGACAGGGAGCTCCTACGAGCAGTACTTC
TRBJ1-1	TRBV21-1	few	-	CASSKDRGLNTEAFF	TGTGCCAGCAGCAAAGACAGGGGGCTGAACACTGAAGCTTTCTTT
TRBJ1-5	TRBV19	-	TRBD1	CASDRDRGQPQHF	TGTGCCAGTGACCGGGACAGGGGACAGCCCCAGCATTTT
TRBJ2-2	TRBV30	once	-	CAWRGGTPWGGELFF	TGTGCCTGGAGGGGCGGGACCCCTTGGGGCGGGGAGCTGTTTTTT
TRBJ1-1	TRBV4-3	few	-	CASSQGPDTEAFF	TGCGCCAGCAGCCAAGGGCCCGACACTGAAGCTTTCTTT
TRBJ1-4	TRBV12-5	-	TRBD1	CASGLYRDSVF	TGTGCTAGTGGTCTTTACCGGGACAGCGTTTTT
TRBJ1-1	TRBV6-5	-	TRBD1	CASSLDRAREAFF	TGTGCCAGCAGCCTGGACAGGGCCCGTGAAGCTTTCTTT
TRBJ1-5	TRBV4-1	-	TRBD1	CASSQGSDRVAYQPQHF	TGCGCCAGCAGCCAAGGGTCGGACAGGGTGGCATATCAGCCCCAGCATTTT
TRBJ2-7	TRBV2	once	-	CASSQSLAVSEQYF	TGTGCCAGCAGTCAGTCCCTAGCCGTCTCCGAGCAGTACTTC
TRBJ1-2	TRBV19	-	-	CASSIVAGLNGYTF	TGTGCCAGTAGTATAGTCGCAGGGCTTAATGGCTACACCTTC
TRBJ1-2	TRBV6-5	-	-	CASSYAGAGNNYGYTF	TGTGCCAGCAGTTACGCGGGGGCAGGGAACAACTATGGCTACACCTTC
TRBJ1-6	TRBV19	-	-	CASSPAWGRSPLHF	TGTGCCAGTAGTCCCGCCTGGGGGCGGTCACCCCTCCACTTT
TRBJ2-7	TRBV29-1	-	TRBD1	CSARGQGKYEQYF	TGCAGCGCTAGGGGACAGGGGAAGTACGAGCAGTACTTC
TRBJ2-1	TRBV14	-	TRBD2	CASSRGLASYNEQFF	TGTGCCAGCAGCCGGGGACTAGCCTCCTACAATGAGCAGTTCTTC
TRBJ1-1	TRBV5-1	-	-	CASSGTGLNTEAFF	TGCGCCAGCAGCGGCACAGGATTGAACACTGAAGCTTTCTTT
TRBJ1-3	TRBV28	-	-	CATLLNSGNTIYF	TGTGCCACCCTACTGAACTCTGGAAACACCATATATTTT
TRBJ1-4	TRBV19	-	-	CASSLRTFNEKLFF	TGTGCCAGTAGTTTAAGAACTTTTAATGAAAAACTGTTTTTT
TRBJ1-1	TRBV4-2	once	-	CASSQVYVNTEAFF	TGTGCCAGCAGCCAAGTTTATGTGAACACTGAAGCTTTCTTT